A selection of T cell receptor beta chains follows, all from one sample in a study of CD8+ T cells in alopecia areata. Profiled with immunoSEQ multiplex PCR; TCRdb holds only in-frame clones, not every one. The top ten hold around 19% of the sample, which has tens of thousands of clones, around three quarters seen once. Material: NKG2D-low CD8+ T cells sorted from blood. Source of these receptors: a human donor with alopecia areata. The CDR3 runs from the conserved cysteine through the conserved F or W. A D gene is named only where the DNA matches it firmly. Rows may omit the clone size; those that give it use once, few, many or a size class.

V gene	D gene	clone size	J gene	CDR3 DNA	CDR3 protein
TRBV30	-	-	TRBJ1-2	TGTGCCTGGAAAAGCGGAAGATCTTATGGCTACACCTTC	CAWKSGRSYGYTF
TRBV27	TRBD1	-	TRBJ1-1	TGTGCCAGCAGTCAGGGGGTCCATAACACTGAAGCTTTCTTT	CASSQGVHNTEAFF
TRBV7-9	-	few	TRBJ1-4	TGTGCCAGCAGCCCAACAGAAAGGGAGGTAAAACTGTTTTTT	CASSPTEREVKLFF
TRBV4-1	-	-	TRBJ2-7	TGCGCCAGCAGCCAAGGCGGCTACTCCTACGAGCAGTACTTC	CASSQGGYSYEQYF
TRBV6-4	-	-	TRBJ1-2	TGTGCCAGCAGTGACTCGACGGGGGGTTCGGATGGCTACACCTTC	CASSDSTGGSDGYTF
TRBV6-1	-	-	TRBJ2-5	TGTGCCAGCAGCCCAGGGGACCCTCAAGAGACCCAGTACTTC	CASSPGDPQETQYF
TRBV4-1	-	-	TRBJ2-2	TGCGCCAGCAGCCAAGATTTCGACACCGGGGAGCTGTTTTTT	CASSQDFDTGELFF
TRBV29-1	TRBD2	-	TRBJ2-2	TGCAGCGTTGCTGGACTAGCGGGGTTCACCGGGGAGCTGTTTTTT	CSVAGLAGFTGELFF
TRBV29-1	TRBD2	-	TRBJ2-1	TGCAGCGTTTTTCTAGCGGGTGAGAACAATGAGCAGTTCTTC	CSVFLAGENNEQFF
TRBV4-1	TRBD2	-	TRBJ2-7	TGCGCCAGCAGCCAAGGGTTGGAAGCGGGAGGTTACGAGCAGTACTTC	CASSQGLEAGGYEQYF
TRBV5-4	-	-	TRBJ2-5	TGTGCCAGCAGCATGCCTAAGGGCATGGGCGAGACCCAGTACTTC	CASSMPKGMGETQYF
TRBV29-1	TRBD1	-	TRBJ1-1	TGCAGCGCCATAGACAGGGCAAGGGACACTGAAGCTTTCTTT	CSAIDRARDTEAFF
TRBV6-6	TRBD2	-	TRBJ2-1	TGTGCCAGCTGGGGCGGGAGCGTCCATGAGCAGTTCTTC	CASWGGSVHEQFF